This TCR beta chain emerged from a study of blood T cell repertoires in COVID-19. Study-level information: Material from acute and convalescent COVID-19 was sourced from the United States, Italy and Spain. In each case, the material was cDNA or gDNA derived from T cells, B-cell-depleted T cells, or PBMCs.

J lost 2 bases, V lost 3 bases, and 3 bases had no gene match. CDR1 is SGDLS, CDR2 YYNGEE, per germline. The CDR3 has 15 amino acids. Recruitment covered under 25 US areas and drew participants whose ages spanned about 18 to 90 years. In the source study's methods: Using reference gene primer amplification, nucleated cell counts were estimated. TCRdb's table, derived via immunoSEQ multiplex PCR, lists solely in-frame clones and lacks some. Clone size and the V and J calls come from that table; the DNA yielded D and trimming. The profile shows more than 300,000 clones, approximately 89% of them singletons.

Material for sequencing was PBMCs or T cells enriched from blood (not recorded which). The chain links TRBV9 to TRBJ2-3, with 10 bases identical to TRBD2. The sequence derives from a woman between 25 and 40 years old who had recovered from COVID-19. The CDR3 DNA is TGTGCCAGCAGCGCACTAGCGGGATACACAGATACGCAGTATTTT. It codes for CASSALAGYTDTQYF.